The 9 T cell receptor beta chains below were found in one sample sequenced in a study of blood T cell repertoires in COVID-19. Generated by immunoSEQ multiplex PCR, the TCRdb table keeps only in-frame clones and is missing some. Here the sample spans some 100,000 clones, roughly 85% being singletons. The sequencing sample was made of PBMCs or T cells enriched from blood (not recorded which). The receptors stem from a woman between 50 and 59 years old who had recovered from COVID-19.

The CDR3 protein is CASSPGDRLAKNIQYF. CDR3 coding DNA: TGTGCCAGCAGCCCAGGGGACAGACTAGCCAAAAACATTCAGTACTTC. V is TRBV7-3 and J is TRBJ2-4, with 7 positions matching TRBD1. The germline gives CDR1 SGHTA, CDR2 FQGTGA. The length of the CDR3 is 16 residues. V gave up 5 bases and J gave up 0 bases; unmatched junction bases: 7.

The rearrangement uses TRBV6-5 and TRBJ2-3; 9 bases map to TRBD2. This CDR3 has 14 amino acids. CDR1 is MNHEY and CDR2 is SVGAGI in the germline V gene. The J segment lost 1 base and the V segment lost 7 bases, leaving 3 bases of the junction unmatched. CDR3 coding DNA: TGTGCCAGCACCTTAGCGGGGGGCACAGATACGCAGTATTTT. Protein sequence: CASTLAGGTDTQYF.

The gene calls are TRBV20-1 and TRBJ2-5; D is unresolved. Germline V CDR1 and CDR2: DFQATT, SNEGSKA (reference sequence). The CDR3 contains 10 residues. V was clipped by 7 bases and J by 3 bases, with 6 bases between them. CDR3 protein: CSVQKETQYF. The CDR3 nucleotides read TGCAGTGTACAGAAAGAGACCCAGTACTTC.

In DNA, the CDR3 is TGTGCCAGCAGCTCCCGACAGGGGAATTCACCCCTCCACTTT. The encoded protein is CASSSRQGNSPLHF. The chain employs TRBV7-2 and TRBJ1-6, with TRBD1 matching 8 bases. This CDR3 has 14 residues. The junction had 3 bases not matched to a gene; V was cut back by 4 bases and J by 7 bases. From germline, CDR1 is SGHTA and CDR2 FQGNSA.

This chain connects TRBV6-5 to TRBJ2-1, with 11 bases that match TRBD2. This CDR3 spans 14 amino acids. Germline CDR1 reads MNHEY; CDR2 reads SVGAGI. V was pared by 7 bases and J by 5 bases, with 4 bases of the junction left unmatched. CDR3 nucleotide sequence: TGTGCCAGCACTTTGACTAGCGGGGACAATGAGCAGTTCTTC. Translated, it gives CASTLTSGDNEQFF.

This clone was seen once. V gene TRBV2 combines with J gene TRBJ2-2; 13 bases are shared with TRBD2. The junction had 2 bases not matched to a gene; V was cut back by 4 bases and J by 6 bases. The V gene's germline CDR1 is SNHLY and CDR2 FYNNEI. The CDR3 runs to 15 residues. As DNA, the CDR3 is TGTGCCAGCAGTGGGGGACTAGCGGGGTCCGGGGAGCTGTTTTTT. It translates to CASSGGLAGSGELFF.

The gene calls are TRBV5-1 and TRBJ2-3, with 10 bases aligning to TRBD2. V shed 5 bases, J shed 1 base, and the junction held 10 bases outside the gene matches. This CDR3 is built from 17 residues. Germline CDR1 is SGHRS and CDR2 is YFSETQ. The CDR3 DNA reads as TGCGCCAGCAGTCAAACCTTAGCGGGGGGCGGCACAGATACGCAGTATTTT. It encodes CASSQTLAGGGTDTQYF. The complete variable domain, with remaining parts taken from reference TRBV5-1 and TRBJ2-3, reads KAGVTQTPRYLIKTRGQQVTLSCSPISGHRSVSWYQQTPGQGLQFLFEYFSETQRNKGNFPGRFSGRQFSNSRSEMNVSTLELGDSALYLCASSQTLAGGGTDTQYFGPGTRLTVL.

The rearrangement links TRBV11-2 to TRBJ1-1; 7 nucleotides align to TRBD1. The length of the CDR3 is 17 residues. J lost 5 bases, V lost 4 bases, and 16 bases had no gene match. Per germline, CDR1 SGHAT and CDR2 FQNNGV. The CDR3 DNA sequence: TGTGCCAGCAGCTACGGGACAGCGCTGAGGAGAGGAACTGAAGCTTTCTTT. As protein: CASSYGTALRRGTEAFF.

DNA of the CDR3: TGTGCCAGCAGTGACAGGCGAAACACCATATATTTT. This gives the protein CASSDRRNTIYF. V gene TRBV6-1 combines with J gene TRBJ1-3; D is uncertain. With 3 bases removed from V and 5 bases from J, the gap between germline ends came to 5 bases. Looked up from germline, CDR1 is MNHNS and CDR2 is SASEGT. The CDR3 totals 12 residues.